This T cell receptor (beta chain) was recovered during a study of blood T cell repertoires in COVID-19. Here immunoSEQ multiplex PCR was the method, and the copy in TCRdb shows in-frame clones only, minus some. This table has 150,000 to 160,000 clones, over 75% appearing once. The count of this clone is one. The CDR3 consists of 14 residues. Germline V gene data show CDR1 as MNHEY and CDR2 as SMNVEV (reference sequence). V lost 5 bases to trimming and J lost 8 bases; unmatched junction nucleotides: 9. The J gene is TRBJ1-2, the V gene TRBV27, with 9 bases that match TRBD1. Specimen: peripheral blood. The sequence was collected from a man aged 55 to 70 with COVID-19, enrolled during active disease. CDR3: CASSSRQGVDGYTF. The CDR3 DNA sequence: TGTGCCAGCAGTAGCCGACAGGGGGTTGACGGCTACACCTTC.